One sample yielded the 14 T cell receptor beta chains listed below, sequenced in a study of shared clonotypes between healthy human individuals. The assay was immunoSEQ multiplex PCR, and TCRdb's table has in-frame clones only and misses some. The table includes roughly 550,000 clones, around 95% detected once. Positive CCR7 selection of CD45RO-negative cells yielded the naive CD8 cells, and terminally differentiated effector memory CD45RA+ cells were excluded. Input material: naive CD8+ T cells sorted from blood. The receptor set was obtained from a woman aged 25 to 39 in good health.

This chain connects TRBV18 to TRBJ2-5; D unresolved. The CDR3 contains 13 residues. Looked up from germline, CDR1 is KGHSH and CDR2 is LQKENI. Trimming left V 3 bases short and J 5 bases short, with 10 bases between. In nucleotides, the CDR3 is TGTGCCAGCTCACCTCCGACCGGTGAGACCCAGTACTTC. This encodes CASSPPTGETQYF.

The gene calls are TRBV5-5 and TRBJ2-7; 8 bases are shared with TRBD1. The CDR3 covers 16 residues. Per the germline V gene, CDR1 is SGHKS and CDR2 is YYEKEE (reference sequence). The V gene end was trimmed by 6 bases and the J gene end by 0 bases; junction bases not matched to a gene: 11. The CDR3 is CASTPGTGSVSYEQYF. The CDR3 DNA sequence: TGTGCCAGCACCCCCGGGACAGGATCCGTCTCCTACGAGCAGTACTTC.

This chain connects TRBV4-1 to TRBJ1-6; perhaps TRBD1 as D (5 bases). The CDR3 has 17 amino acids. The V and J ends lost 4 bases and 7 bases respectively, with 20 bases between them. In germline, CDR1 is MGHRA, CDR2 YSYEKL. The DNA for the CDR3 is TGCGCCAGCAGCCCCCTCCTCGCCGGGGCCGTGAATTCACCCCTCCACTTT. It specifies CASSPLLAGAVNSPLHF.

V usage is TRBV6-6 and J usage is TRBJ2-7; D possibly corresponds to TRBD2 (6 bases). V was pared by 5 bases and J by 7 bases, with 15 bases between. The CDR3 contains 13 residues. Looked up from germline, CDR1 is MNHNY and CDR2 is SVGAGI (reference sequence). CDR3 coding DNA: TGTGCCAGCAGTCACCCGACTAGGCTGGAGCAGTACTTC. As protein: CASSHPTRLEQYF.

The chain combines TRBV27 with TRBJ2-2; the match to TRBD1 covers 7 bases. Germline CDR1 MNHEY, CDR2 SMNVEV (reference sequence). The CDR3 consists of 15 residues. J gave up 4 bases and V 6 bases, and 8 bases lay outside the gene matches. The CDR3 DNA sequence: TGTGCCAGCAGCTACCCCGGGACAGCCACCGGGGAGCTGTTTTTT. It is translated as CASSYPGTATGELFF.

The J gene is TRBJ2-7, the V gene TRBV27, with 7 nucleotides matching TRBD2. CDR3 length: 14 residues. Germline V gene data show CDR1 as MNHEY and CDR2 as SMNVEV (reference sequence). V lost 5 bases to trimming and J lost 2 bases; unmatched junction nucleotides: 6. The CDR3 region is CASSALAEPYEQYF. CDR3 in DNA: TGTGCCAGCAGTGCTCTAGCGGAGCCCTACGAGCAGTACTTC.

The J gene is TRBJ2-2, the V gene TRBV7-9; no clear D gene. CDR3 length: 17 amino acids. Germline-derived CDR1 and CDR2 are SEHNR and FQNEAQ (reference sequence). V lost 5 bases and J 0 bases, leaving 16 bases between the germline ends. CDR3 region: CASSQPKRQPNTGELFF. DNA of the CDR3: TGTGCCAGCAGCCAACCCAAGAGACAACCGAACACCGGGGAGCTGTTTTTT.

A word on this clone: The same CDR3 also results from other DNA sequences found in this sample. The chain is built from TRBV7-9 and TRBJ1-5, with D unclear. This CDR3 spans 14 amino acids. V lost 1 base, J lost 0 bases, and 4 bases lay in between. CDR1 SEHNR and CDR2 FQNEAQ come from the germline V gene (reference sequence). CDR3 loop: CASSLDSSNQPQHF. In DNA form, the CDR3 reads TGTGCCAGCAGCTTAGACTCTAGCAATCAGCCCCAGCATTTT.

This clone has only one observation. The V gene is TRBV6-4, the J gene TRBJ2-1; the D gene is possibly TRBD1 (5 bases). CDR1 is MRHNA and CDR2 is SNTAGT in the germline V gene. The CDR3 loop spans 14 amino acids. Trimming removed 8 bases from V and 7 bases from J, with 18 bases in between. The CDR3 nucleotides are TGTGCCAGCTCAAAGGCCGCACAGGCAAATGAGCAGTTCTTC. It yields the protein CASSKAAQANEQFF.

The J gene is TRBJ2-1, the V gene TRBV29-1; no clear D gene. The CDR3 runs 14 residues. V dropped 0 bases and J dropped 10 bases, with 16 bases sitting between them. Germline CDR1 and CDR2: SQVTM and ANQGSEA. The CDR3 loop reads CSVEEGLTASEQFF. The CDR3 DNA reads TGCAGCGTTGAAGAAGGGCTGACCGCTTCGGAGCAGTTCTTC.

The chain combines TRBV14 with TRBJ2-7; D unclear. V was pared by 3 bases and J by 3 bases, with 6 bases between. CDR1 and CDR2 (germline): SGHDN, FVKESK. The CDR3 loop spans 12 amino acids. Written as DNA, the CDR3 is TGTGCCAGCAGCCATTCCGTCTACGAGCAGTACTTC. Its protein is CASSHSVYEQYF.

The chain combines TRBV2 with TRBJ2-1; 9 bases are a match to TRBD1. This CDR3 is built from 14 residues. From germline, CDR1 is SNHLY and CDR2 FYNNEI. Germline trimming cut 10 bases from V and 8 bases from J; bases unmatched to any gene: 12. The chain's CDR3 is CANLQGAVSDEQFF. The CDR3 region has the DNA TGTGCCAACCTACAGGGGGCCGTGTCCGATGAGCAGTTCTTC.

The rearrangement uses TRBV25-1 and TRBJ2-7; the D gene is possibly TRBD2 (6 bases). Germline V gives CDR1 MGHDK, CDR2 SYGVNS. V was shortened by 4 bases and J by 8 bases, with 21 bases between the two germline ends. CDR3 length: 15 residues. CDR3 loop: CASSVSSSGRNKQYF. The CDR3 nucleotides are TGTGCCAGCAGTGTATCCTCCTCGGGGAGGAACAAGCAGTACTTC.

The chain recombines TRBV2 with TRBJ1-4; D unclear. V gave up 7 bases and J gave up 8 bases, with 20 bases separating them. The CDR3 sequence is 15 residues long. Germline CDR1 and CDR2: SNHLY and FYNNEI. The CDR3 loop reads CASNSPLRFREKLFF. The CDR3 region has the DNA TGTGCCAGCAATAGTCCACTACGGTTTAGAGAAAAACTGTTTTTT.